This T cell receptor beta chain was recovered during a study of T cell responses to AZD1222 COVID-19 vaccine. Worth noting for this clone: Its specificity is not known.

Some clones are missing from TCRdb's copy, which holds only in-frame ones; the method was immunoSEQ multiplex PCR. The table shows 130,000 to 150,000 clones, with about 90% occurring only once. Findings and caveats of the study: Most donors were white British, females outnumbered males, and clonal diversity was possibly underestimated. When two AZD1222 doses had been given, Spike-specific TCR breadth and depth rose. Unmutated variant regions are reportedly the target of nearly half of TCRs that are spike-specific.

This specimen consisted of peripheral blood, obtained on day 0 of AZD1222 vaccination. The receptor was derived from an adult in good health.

The CDR3 region is CASSLTRGRHSPLHF. The CDR3 bases are TGTGCCAGCAGCTTAACAAGGGGGAGACATTCACCCCTCCACTTT. This chain joins TRBV7-3 and TRBJ1-6; a weak D match, TRBD1 (6 bases). The CDR3 spans 15 residues. Trimming took 0 bases from V and 8 from J, leaving 11 bases between them. Germline V CDR1 and CDR2: SGHTA, FQGTGA.